The source of this T cell receptor beta chain is a study of T-cell memory formation after mild COVID-19. CDR3 length: 18 residues. Deletions cut 5 bases from V and 2 bases from J, with 22 bases between. Germline V gene sequence: CDR1 MNHEY, CDR2 SMNVEV (reference sequence). TCRdb used MiXCR to reprocess the 5' RACE reads, holding one entry per CDR3 protein. In the table there are 400,000 or so distinct CDR3 sequences, approximately 20% of which are singletons. The sequence came from an adult woman who had mild COVID-19 (a few samples of this study predate the infection). Cell type and time point are not known. Material for sequencing was PBMCs or a T cell subset sorted from them (not recorded which). The genes are TRBV27 and TRBJ2-1; no reliable D call. The CDR3 sequence: CASSPFGEKPNTYNEQFF. CDR3 in DNA: TGTGCCAGCAGTCCCTTTGGTGAGAAACCCAACACCTACAATGAGCAGTTCTTC.